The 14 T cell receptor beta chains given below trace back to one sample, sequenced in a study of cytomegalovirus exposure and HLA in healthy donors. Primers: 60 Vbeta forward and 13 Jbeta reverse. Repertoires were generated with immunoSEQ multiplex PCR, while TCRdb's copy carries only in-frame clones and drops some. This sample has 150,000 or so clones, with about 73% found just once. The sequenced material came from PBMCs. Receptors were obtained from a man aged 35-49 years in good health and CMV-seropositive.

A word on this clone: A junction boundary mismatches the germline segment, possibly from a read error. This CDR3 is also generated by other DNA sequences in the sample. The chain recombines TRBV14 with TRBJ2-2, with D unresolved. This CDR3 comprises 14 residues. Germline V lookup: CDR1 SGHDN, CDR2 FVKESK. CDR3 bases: TGCGCCAGCAGCCAAGTAGTTGCCACCGGGGAGCTGTTTTTT. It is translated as CASSQVVATGELFF. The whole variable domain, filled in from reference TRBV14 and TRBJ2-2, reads EAGVTQFPSHSVIEKGQTVTLRCDPISGHDNLYWYRRVMGKEIKFLLHFVKESKQDESGMPNNRFLAERTGGTYSTLKVQPAELEDSGVYFCASSQVVATGELFFGEGSRLTVL.

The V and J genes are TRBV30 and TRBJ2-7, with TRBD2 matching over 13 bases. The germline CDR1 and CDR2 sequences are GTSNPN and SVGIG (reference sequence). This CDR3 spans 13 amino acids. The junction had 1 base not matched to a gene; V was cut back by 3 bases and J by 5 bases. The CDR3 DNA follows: TGTGCCTGGAGACTAGCGGGAGGGGACGAGCAGTACTTC. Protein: CAWRLAGGDEQYF.

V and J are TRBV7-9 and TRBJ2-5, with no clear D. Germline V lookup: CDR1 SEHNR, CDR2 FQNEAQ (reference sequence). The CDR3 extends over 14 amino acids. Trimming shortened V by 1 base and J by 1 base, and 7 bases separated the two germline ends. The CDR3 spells CASSLVSGQETQYF. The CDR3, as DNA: TGTGCCAGCAGCTTAGTGTCAGGCCAAGAGACCCAGTACTTC.

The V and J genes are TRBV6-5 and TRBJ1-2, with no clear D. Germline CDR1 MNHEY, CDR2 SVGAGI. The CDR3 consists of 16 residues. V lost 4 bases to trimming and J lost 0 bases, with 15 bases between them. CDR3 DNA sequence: TGTGCCAGCAGTTCCACCTTTTCCATAGCTAACTATGGCTACACCTTC. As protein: CASSSTFSIANYGYTF.

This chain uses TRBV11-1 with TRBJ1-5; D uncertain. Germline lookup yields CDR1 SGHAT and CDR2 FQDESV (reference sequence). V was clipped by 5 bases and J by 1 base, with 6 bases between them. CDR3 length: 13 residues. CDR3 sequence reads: CASSQQSNQPQHF. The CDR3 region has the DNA TGTGCCAGCAGCCAACAGAGCAATCAGCCCCAGCATTTT.

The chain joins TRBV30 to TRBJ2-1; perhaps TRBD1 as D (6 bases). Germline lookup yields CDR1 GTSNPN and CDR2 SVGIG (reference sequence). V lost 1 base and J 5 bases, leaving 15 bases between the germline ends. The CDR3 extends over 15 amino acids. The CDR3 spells CAWSGTGMGNNEQFF. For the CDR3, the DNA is TGTGCCTGGAGTGGAACAGGGATGGGCAACAATGAGCAGTTCTTC.

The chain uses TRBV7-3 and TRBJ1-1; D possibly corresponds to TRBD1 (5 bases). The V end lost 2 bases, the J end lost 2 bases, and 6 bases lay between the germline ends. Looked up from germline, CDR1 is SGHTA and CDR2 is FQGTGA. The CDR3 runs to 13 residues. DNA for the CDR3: TGTGCCAGCAGCTTAGACAGTAACACTGAAGCTTTCTTT. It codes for CASSLDSNTEAFF. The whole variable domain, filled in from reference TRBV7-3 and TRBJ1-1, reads GAGVSQTPSNKVTEKGKYVELRCDPISGHTALYWYRQSLGQGPEFLIYFQGTGAADDSGLPNDRFFAVRPEGSVSTLKIQRTERGDSAVYLCASSLDSNTEAFFGQGTRLTVV.

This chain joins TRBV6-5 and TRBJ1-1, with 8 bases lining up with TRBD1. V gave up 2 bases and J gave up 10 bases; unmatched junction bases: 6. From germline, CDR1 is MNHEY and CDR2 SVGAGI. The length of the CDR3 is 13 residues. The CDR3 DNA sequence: TGTGCCAGCAGTTACGGGCAGGGGGCCCGAGCTTTCTTT. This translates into CASSYGQGARAFF.

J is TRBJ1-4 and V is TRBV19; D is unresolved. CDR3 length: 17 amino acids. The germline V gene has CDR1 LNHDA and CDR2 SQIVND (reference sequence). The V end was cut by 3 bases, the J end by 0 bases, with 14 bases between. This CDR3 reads CASSIESGGATNEKLFF. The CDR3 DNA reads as TGTGCCAGTAGTATTGAGTCGGGAGGCGCAACTAATGAAAAACTGTTTTTT.

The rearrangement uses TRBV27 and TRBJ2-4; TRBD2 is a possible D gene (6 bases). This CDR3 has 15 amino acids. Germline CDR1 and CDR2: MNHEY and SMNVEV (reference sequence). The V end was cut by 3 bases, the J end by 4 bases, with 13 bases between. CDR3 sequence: CASSFWGGPKNIQYF. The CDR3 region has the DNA TGTGCCAGCAGTTTTTGGGGAGGCCCAAAAAACATTCAGTACTTC.

In DNA form, the CDR3 reads TGTGCCAGCAGTTTATCTAGCGGGACCTACAATGAGCAGTTCTTC. Amino acid sequence: CASSLSSGTYNEQFF. This chain joins TRBV27 and TRBJ2-1; 8 nucleotides line up with TRBD2. Trimming took 0 bases from V and 2 from J; bases not matched to a gene: 0. CDR1 and CDR2 (germline): MNHEY, SMNVEV (reference sequence). The length of the CDR3 is 15 residues.

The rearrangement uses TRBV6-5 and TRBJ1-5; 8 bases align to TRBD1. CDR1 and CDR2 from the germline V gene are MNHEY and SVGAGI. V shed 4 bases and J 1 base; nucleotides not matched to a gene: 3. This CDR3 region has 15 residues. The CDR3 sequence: CASSSQGASNQPQHF. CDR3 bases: TGTGCCAGCAGTTCCCAGGGGGCCAGCAATCAGCCCCAGCATTTT.

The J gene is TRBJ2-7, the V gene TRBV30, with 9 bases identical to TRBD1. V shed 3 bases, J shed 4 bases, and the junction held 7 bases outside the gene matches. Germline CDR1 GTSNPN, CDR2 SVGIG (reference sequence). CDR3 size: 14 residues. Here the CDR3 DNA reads TGTGCCTGGAGGAAGGGACAGGGAATTTACGAGCAGTACTTC. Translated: CAWRKGQGIYEQYF. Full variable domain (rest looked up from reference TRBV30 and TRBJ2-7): SQTIHQWPATLVQPVGSPLSLECTVEGTSNPNLYWYRQAAGRGLQLLFYSVGIGQISSEVPQNLSASRPQDRQFILSSKKLLLSDSGFYLCAWRKGQGIYEQYFGPGTRLTVT.

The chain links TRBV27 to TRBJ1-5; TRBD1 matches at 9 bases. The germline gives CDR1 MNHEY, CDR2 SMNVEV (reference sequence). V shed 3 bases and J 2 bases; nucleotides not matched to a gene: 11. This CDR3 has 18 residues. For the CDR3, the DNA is TGTGCCAGCAGTTTGCACGGGACAGGGAGTTTGGGCAATCAGCCCCAGCATTTT. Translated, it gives CASSLHGTGSLGNQPQHF.